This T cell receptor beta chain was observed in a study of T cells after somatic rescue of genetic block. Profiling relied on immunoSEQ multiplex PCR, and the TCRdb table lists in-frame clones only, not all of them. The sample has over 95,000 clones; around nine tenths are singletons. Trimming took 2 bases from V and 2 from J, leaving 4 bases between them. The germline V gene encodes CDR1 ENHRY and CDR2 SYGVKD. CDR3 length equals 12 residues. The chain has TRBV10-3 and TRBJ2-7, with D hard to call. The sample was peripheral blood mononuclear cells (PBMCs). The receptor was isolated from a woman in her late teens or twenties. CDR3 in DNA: TGTGCCATCAGTGAGAGGGCCTACGAGCAGTACTTC. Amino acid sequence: CAISERAYEQYF.